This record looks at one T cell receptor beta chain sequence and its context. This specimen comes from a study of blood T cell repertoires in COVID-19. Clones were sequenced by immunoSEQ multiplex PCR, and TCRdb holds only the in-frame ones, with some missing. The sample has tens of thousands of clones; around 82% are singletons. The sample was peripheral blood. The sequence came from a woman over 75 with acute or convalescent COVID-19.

DNA of the CDR3: TGTGCCAGCAGCCCGTCTCCGAACACTGAAGCTTTCTTT. Its translation: CASSPSPNTEAFF. This chain uses TRBV28 with TRBJ1-1; D is ambiguous. CDR3 length: 13 amino acids. Germline CDR1 MDHEN, CDR2 SYDVKM. Trimming stripped 6 bases from V and 1 base from J, with 9 bases between.